The source of this T cell receptor beta chain is a study of cytotoxic CD8 clonotypes in ibrutinib-treated CLL. V lost 0 bases to trimming and J lost 7 bases; unmatched junction nucleotides: 10. The CDR3 has 16 residues. Per germline, CDR1 MNHEY and CDR2 SVGAGI. Notes on the study in general: Having risen at ibrutinib response, clonality had fallen back toward baseline by progression. For progressing versus sustained-remission patients, sampling times were not the same.

On this clone itself: Antigen specificity is unknown.

Cryopreserved PBMCs provided about 2 micrograms of genomic DNA for the TCR beta libraries. With sequencing, the targeted depth ranged from 1 in 200,000 to 1 in 1 million T cells. The data were produced by immunoSEQ multiplex PCR, yet TCRdb's version contains in-frame clones alone and is incomplete. The sample has about 270,000 clones; around 76% are singletons. The sequence was collected from a human donor with chronic lymphocytic leukemia. Sequencing was performed on PBMCs, taken at disease progression, from a patient treated with ibrutinib. This chain connects TRBV6-5 to TRBJ2-7, with 9 bases aligning to TRBD2. CDR3 loop: CASSYSGTSSSKEQYF. Here the CDR3 DNA reads TGTGCCAGCAGTTACTCAGGGACTAGCTCATCAAAGGAGCAGTACTTC.